A selection of T cell receptor beta chains follows, all from one sample in a study of T cell responses to AZD1222 COVID-19 vaccine. Clones were read by immunoSEQ multiplex PCR, and TCRdb kept only the in-frame ones, dropping some. The repertoire consists of 20,000 to 30,000 clones, with roughly 85% occurring once and the leading ten covering roughly 2.5%. Sample: peripheral blood, taken 28 days after the second AZD1222 dose. The source of these receptors is an adult who received the AZD1222 COVID-19 vaccine. CDR3s include the opening cysteine and the closing phenylalanine or tryptophan. A D gene is named only where the DNA matches it firmly. Where a row states a size, it is once, few, many or the class of an expanded clone; other rows omit it.

d_call | j_call | v_call | clone_size | cdr3_aa | cdr3_nt
TRBD1 | TRBJ2-2 | TRBV19 | . | CASSWDRNTGELFF | TGTGCCAGTAGTTGGGACAGGAACACCGGGGAGCTGTTTTTT
. | TRBJ2-1 | TRBV19 | . | CASSLVLQGNKQFF | TGTGCCAGTAGTTTGGTCTTGCAGGGTAATAAACAGTTCTTC
. | TRBJ1-2 | TRBV19 | . | CASTITDRPYGYTF | TGTGCCAGTACTATAACAGACAGGCCCTATGGCTACACCTTC
. | TRBJ2-7 | TRBV30 | . | CAWSVVNQRSYEQYF | TGTGCCTGGAGCGTCGTAAACCAAAGGTCCTACGAGCAGTACTTC
. | TRBJ2-7 | TRBV6-2/TRBV6-3 | . | CASSWVAASYEQYF | TGTGCCAGCAGTTGGGTTGCGGCCTCCTACGAGCAGTACTTC
TRBD2 | TRBJ2-4 | TRBV3-1/TRBV3-2 | . | CASSQGLAGGLAKNIQYF | TGTGCCAGCAGCCAAGGACTAGCGGGGGGTCTAGCCAAAAACATTCAGTACTTC
TRBD2 | TRBJ2-7 | TRBV5-1 | . | CASNPGGYEQYF | TGCGCCAGCAATCCCGGGGGGTACGAGCAGTACTTC
. | TRBJ1-1 | TRBV4-1 | . | CASSQGFYDSKNTEAFF | TGCGCCAGCAGCCAAGGTTTTTACGACAGTAAGAACACTGAAGCTTTCTTT
. | TRBJ2-2 | TRBV7-2 | once | CASSLQQTNTGELFF | TGTGCCAGCAGCTTACAACAGACGAACACCGGGGAGCTGTTTTTT
. | TRBJ2-3 | TRBV10-3 | . | CAIRDPGHNTDTQYF | TGTGCCATCAGGGACCCGGGCCACAACACAGATACGCAGTATTTT
. | TRBJ2-5 | TRBV2 | . | CAVRRVAETQYF | TGTGCCGTCAGGAGGGTGGCGGAGACCCAGTACTTC
. | TRBJ2-2 | TRBV4-3 | few | CASSQDSGAGNTGELFF | TGCGCCAGCAGCCAAGATTCGGGGGCGGGGAACACCGGGGAGCTGTTTTTT
. | TRBJ2-7 | TRBV7-8 | . | CASSLDSPEQYF | TGTGCCAGCAGCTTGGACAGTCCCGAGCAGTACTTC
TRBD1 | TRBJ2-5 | TRBV6-5 | . | CASKPGQGSGETQYF | TGTGCCAGCAAGCCGGGACAGGGTAGTGGAGAGACCCAGTACTTC
. | TRBJ2-7 | TRBV5-4 | . | CASSLEIGSSYEQYF | TGTGCCAGCAGCTTGGAGATCGGGAGCTCCTACGAGCAGTACTTC
. | TRBJ1-6 | TRBV7-2 | . | CASSLYRATSYNSPLHF | TGTGCCAGCAGCTTATACAGGGCTACCTCCTATAATTCACCCCTCCACTTT
TRBD2 | TRBJ2-1 | TRBV3-1/TRBV3-2 | . | CASSEASGGAFHEQFF | TGTGCCAGCAGCGAAGCTAGCGGGGGGGCCTTCCATGAGCAGTTCTTC
. | TRBJ1-6 | TRBV3-1/TRBV3-2 | . | CASRHLRGGSPLHF | TGTGCCAGCAGGCACCTCAGGGGAGGATCACCCCTCCACTTT
TRBD1 | TRBJ1-2 | TRBV5-6 | . | CASSDPTKGQGAYGYTF | TGTGCCAGCAGCGATCCCACGAAGGGACAGGGGGCCTATGGCTACACCTTC
. | TRBJ1-4 | TRBV19 | . | CASRVGLSSEKLFF | TGTGCCAGTAGAGTGGGTCTATCATCGGAAAAACTGTTTTTT
. | TRBJ1-2 | TRBV6-5 | . | CASGGYMYGYTF | TGTGCAAGTGGAGGCTACATGTATGGCTACACCTTC
. | TRBJ2-1 | TRBV5-4 | . | CASSLWGSNEQFF | TGTGCCAGCAGCTTGTGGGGTTCCAATGAGCAGTTCTTC
. | TRBJ1-5 | TRBV7-9 | . | CASGRGGQPQHF | TGTGCCAGCGGGCGAGGGGGGCAGCCCCAGCATTTT
TRBD2 | TRBJ2-1 | TRBV18 | . | CASSRSGGHDNEQFF | TGTGCCAGCTCACGGAGCGGGGGGCACGACAATGAGCAGTTCTTC
TRBD1 | TRBJ1-2 | TRBV2 | . | CASGRGEGYTF | TGTGCCAGTGGCAGGGGGGAAGGCTACACCTTC
. | TRBJ2-3 | TRBV15 | . | CATSRVSDRPDTQYF | TGTGCCACCAGCAGAGTTTCTGACAGACCAGATACGCAGTATTTT
TRBD1 | TRBJ1-1 | TRBV6-4 | . | CASSGGQGTEAFF | TGTGCCAGCAGTGGAGGACAGGGCACTGAAGCTTTCTTT
TRBD2 | TRBJ2-3 | TRBV15 | . | CATSKRGLADTQYF | TGTGCCACCAGCAAGCGGGGTCTCGCAGATACGCAGTATTTT
. | TRBJ1-1 | TRBV10-1 | . | CASSESLGAEAFF | TGCGCCAGCAGTGAGTCGTTGGGGGCTGAAGCTTTCTTT
. | TRBJ1-1 | TRBV10-3 | . | CAISESGFDTTEAFF | TGTGCCATCAGTGAGTCGGGCTTCGACACAACTGAAGCTTTCTTT
. | TRBJ1-6 | TRBV7-8 | . | CASSRDGGPGGSPLHF | TGTGCCAGCAGCCGGGACGGTGGGCCCGGTGGATCACCCCTCCACTTT
. | TRBJ2-5 | TRBV12-3/TRBV12-4 | . | CASATGRGAQYF | TGTGCCAGCGCCACAGGACGGGGAGCCCAGTACTTC
. | TRBJ1-4 | TRBV19 | . | CASSPPGLNEKLFF | TGTGCCAGTAGCCCACCGGGGCTTAATGAAAAACTGTTTTTT
TRBD1 | TRBJ2-7 | TRBV5-4 | . | CASSKGDRPHLNYEQYF | TGTGCCAGCAGTAAGGGGGACAGGCCCCATTTAAATTACGAGCAGTACTTC
TRBD1 | TRBJ1-6 | TRBV7-2 | . | CASSLLGTANNSPLHF | TGTGCCAGCAGCTTACTAGGGACAGCCAATAATTCACCCCTCCACTTT
. | TRBJ2-7 | TRBV28 | once | CASSRQEYEQYF | TGTGCCAGCAGTCGACAGGAATACGAGCAGTACTTC
TRBD2 | TRBJ2-7 | TRBV5-5 | . | CASSQTTSGVIEQYF | TGTGCCAGCAGCCAGACGACTAGCGGGGTGATCGAGCAGTACTTC
TRBD1 | TRBJ1-5 | TRBV18 | . | CASSPMGQGGNQPQHF | TGTGCCAGCTCACCGATGGGACAGGGAGGCAATCAGCCCCAGCATTTT
TRBD2 | TRBJ2-2 | TRBV3-1/TRBV3-2 | . | CASSQARGTSGAHGELFF | TGTGCCAGCAGCCAGGCAAGAGGGACTAGCGGGGCCCACGGGGAGCTGTTTTTT
TRBD1 | TRBJ2-2 | TRBV6-4 | . | CASSDSSTGRTGELFF | TGTGCCAGCAGTGACTCATCGACAGGGCGAACCGGGGAGCTGTTTTTT
. | TRBJ2-7 | TRBV6-6 | . | CASSPDSRSPTRYEQYF | TGTGCCAGCAGTCCCGATAGCCGCAGCCCGACCCGTTACGAGCAGTACTTC
TRBD1 | TRBJ1-3 | TRBV28 | . | CASREQGATGNTIYF | TGTGCCAGCAGGGAACAGGGGGCAACTGGAAACACCATATATTTT
. | TRBJ1-1 | TRBV6-1 | . | CASSDLGGETEAFF | TGTGCCAGCAGTGATTTGGGAGGAGAGACTGAAGCTTTCTTT
TRBD1 | TRBJ1-2 | TRBV29-1 | once | CSVPGTGRDGYTF | TGCAGCGTTCCCGGGACAGGGAGGGATGGCTACACCTTC
. | TRBJ2-5 | TRBV28 | . | CASSWSGLKYQETQYF | TGTGCCAGCAGTTGGTCGGGGTTAAAGTACCAAGAGACCCAGTACTTC
. | TRBJ2-5 | TRBV2 | . | CASERSRMETQYF | TGTGCCAGCGAGAGAAGTAGAATGGAGACCCAGTACTTC
TRBD1 | TRBJ1-2 | TRBV5-1 | . | CASRAETGANYGYTF | TGCGCCAGCAGGGCCGAGACAGGGGCTAACTATGGCTACACCTTC
. | TRBJ2-2 | TRBV14 | large | CASSQEWGTGELFF | TGTGCCAGCAGCCAAGAATGGGGGACCGGGGAGCTGTTTTTT
TRBD1 | TRBJ1-3 | TRBV19 | . | CASSELPGQGLNTIYF | TGTGCCAGTAGCGAACTCCCCGGACAGGGGCTGAACACCATATATTTT
TRBD1 | TRBJ2-1 | TRBV5-6 | . | CASSSGTGVHNEQFF | TGTGCCAGCAGCTCCGGGACAGGGGTCCACAATGAGCAGTTCTTC
. | TRBJ2-3 | TRBV10-1 | once | CASSETGLSTDTQYF | TGCGCCAGCAGTGAGACGGGACTGAGCACAGATACGCAGTATTTT
. | TRBJ1-2 | TRBV6-5 | . | CASSYSRGSYGYTF | TGTGCCAGCAGTTACTCGAGGGGAAGTTATGGCTACACCTTC
TRBD2 | TRBJ2-1 | TRBV3-1/TRBV3-2 | . | CASSRYPGTSGAEQFF | TGTGCCAGCAGCCGATACCCGGGGACTAGCGGGGCTGAGCAGTTCTTC
. | TRBJ2-2 | TRBV27 | . | CASGHGNTGELFF | TGTGCCAGCGGCCATGGGAACACCGGGGAGCTGTTTTTT
. | TRBJ1-6 | TRBV10-3 | once | CAISESGLVSPLHF | TGTGCCATCAGTGAGTCGGGACTTGTGTCACCCCTCCACTTT
. | TRBJ2-2 | TRBV7-9 | few | CASTKAGATGELFF | TGTGCCAGCACCAAAGCCGGGGCCACCGGGGAGCTGTTTTTT
TRBD1 | TRBJ2-2 | TRBV6-2/TRBV6-3 | . | CASSYYGQANTGELFF | TGTGCCAGCAGTTACTACGGACAGGCGAACACCGGGGAGCTGTTTTTT
. | TRBJ1-6 | TRBV6-2/TRBV6-3 | . | CASSYPTGGSPLHF | TGTGCCAGCAGTTACCCGACGGGTGGTTCACCCCTCCACTTT
. | TRBJ2-1 | TRBV7-2 | . | CASSSTGTNYNEQFF | TGTGCCAGCAGCTCAACCGGGACAAATTACAATGAGCAGTTCTTC